In this sample, the clone carrying this TCR beta chain turned up many times. The antigen remains undetermined. These data originate in a study of identical twins. A template switching step contributed a universal primer site, while unique molecular identifiers were present in the cDNA. TCRdb passed the 5' RACE reads through MiXCR, listing each CDR3 protein once. The profile shows some 1,600,000 distinct CDR3 sequences, 25% to 35% of them singletons. The study's findings and limits: Out-of-frame beta sequences exhibited a weaker degree of excess twin sharing.

The germline V and J ends were trimmed by 5 bases and 0 bases, with 11 bases remaining between them. The CDR3 runs 14 residues. Germline loops: CDR1 SGHAT, CDR2 FQDESV (reference sequence). Sequencing was carried out using cord blood. The chain couples TRBV11-1 to TRBJ2-7; no definite D call. The receptor was isolated from a newborn girl in good health. As DNA, the CDR3 is TGTGCCAGCAGCCGGGTCCAAAGCTCCTACGAGCAGTACTTC. It encodes CASSRVQSSYEQYF.